This TCR beta chain is from a study of CD8+ T cells in alopecia areata. Study-level findings and limits: TCR sharing was clearer in mice than between patients, perhaps partly owing to patient HLA diversity. Researchers report lesional scalp, most notably alopecia totalis/universalis, outstripped normal scalp in clonality. Scalp samples also yield sequences from resident alphabeta T cells of normal skin.

Comment on this clone: The antigen is not known.

The CDR3 loop spans 12 amino acids. The V end was cut by 2 bases, the J end by 6 bases, with 8 bases between. CDR1 and CDR2 (germline): MNHEY, SVGAGI. The authors extracted RNA and reverse transcribed it into cDNA as the sequencing template. Repertoires were generated with immunoSEQ multiplex PCR, while TCRdb's copy carries only in-frame clones and drops some. The table has 110,000 or so clones, less than 80% seen once. This chain uses TRBV6-5 with TRBJ2-7; D perhaps matches TRBD2 (5 bases). This sequence was found in a human donor in good health. The sequencing input was CD4+ T cells sorted from blood. The CDR3 is CASSYGGFEQYF. The CDR3 nucleotides read TGTGCCAGCAGTTACGGAGGCTTCGAGCAGTACTTC.